Listed below are T cell receptor beta chains from one sample, sequenced in a study of T cells after yellow fever vaccination. TCRdb reprocessed the 5' RACE reads via MiXCR and lists one record per CDR3 protein. Of about 130,000 distinct CDR3 sequences listed, roughly 6.7% were seen once; the top ten hold approximately 0.67%. The specimen was CD4+ T cells sorted from PBMCs, collected 10 days after the yellow fever booster vaccination. Every receptor here comes from a man aged 30 to 39 who received the YFV17D yellow fever vaccine. CDR3s include the opening cysteine and the closing phenylalanine or tryptophan. D genes are given only for firm matches. Clone size appears in some rows only: once, few, many, or a class for an expanded clone.

>many|TRBV12-3/TRBV12-4|TRBJ1-4|.|15
CASSLVGGSNEKLFF
TGTGCCAGCAGTTTAGTAGGCGGATCTAATGAAAAACTGTTTTTT
>many|TRBV28|TRBJ2-2|TRBD1|15
CASSPGTANTGELFF
TGTGCCAGCAGTCCCGGGACAGCGAACACCGGGGAGCTGTTTTTT
>many|TRBV7-2|TRBJ2-1|TRBD2|12
CASSLVGLEEFF
TGTGCCAGCAGCTTAGTGGGACTAGAGGAGTTCTTC
>many|TRBV6-2/TRBV6-3|TRBJ2-2|.|14
CASSRSGDTGELFF
TGTGCCAGCAGCCGTTCGGGGGATACCGGGGAGCTGTTTTTT
>.|TRBV18|TRBJ1-6|.|13
CASSPKVGSPLHF
TGTGCCAGCTCACCAAAAGTGGGCTCACCCCTCCACTTT
>many|TRBV6-5|TRBJ2-1|.|15
CASSYGGLSWDEQFF
TGTGCCAGCAGTTACGGGGGCCTATCGTGGGATGAGCAGTTCTTC
>many|TRBV7-2|TRBJ2-1|.|14
CASSLSWGGNEQFF
TGTGCCAGCAGCTTAAGTTGGGGCGGTAATGAGCAGTTCTTC
>many|TRBV7-6|TRBJ2-2|TRBD2|17
CASSLEASGANTGELFF
TGTGCCAGCAGCTTAGAGGCTAGCGGGGCGAACACCGGGGAGCTGTTTTTT
>many|TRBV5-1|TRBJ2-3|TRBD1|16
CASSRTHPTGADTQYF
TGCGCCAGCAGCCGAACCCATCCGACAGGGGCAGATACGCAGTATTTT
>many|TRBV29-1|TRBJ2-7|TRBD1|12
CSVGDRTYEQYF
TGCAGCGTTGGGGACAGGACCTACGAGCAGTACTTC
>many|TRBV5-1|TRBJ2-5|TRBD2|16
CASKTSGEGPGETQYF
TGCGCCAGCAAAACTAGCGGGGAGGGCCCAGGAGAGACCCAGTACTTC
>many|TRBV7-2|TRBJ1-2|.|13
CASSPVGGYGYTF
TGTGCCAGCAGCCCCGTGGGGGGGTATGGCTACACCTTC
>many|TRBV7-2|TRBJ2-1|.|16
CASSLAGAGPYNEQFF
TGTGCCAGCAGCTTAGCGGGAGCGGGCCCCTACAATGAGCAGTTCTTC